This T cell receptor (beta chain) came from a study of post-analysis software for immune sequencing data. Turning to the study itself: Multiple sclerosis in the patients followed relapsing-remitting, secondary progressive and progressive-relapsing courses.

With regard to this clonotype: Its specificity is not known.

Trimming left V 0 bases short and J 2 bases short, with 8 bases between. Germline CDR1 is MNHNY and CDR2 is SVGAGI (reference sequence). The CDR3 contains 15 residues. Unique-molecular-identifier-tagged TCR beta cDNA libraries were used. The source material, 1 to 10 million T cells, gave rise to about 500,000 cDNA molecules. TCRdb re-analysed the PCR reads in MiXCR, keeping a single row per CDR3 protein. The table includes some 690,000 distinct CDR3 sequences, 25% to 30% detected once. Whole-study results and caveats: F measure grouped same-batch samples tightly together. In patients, TRBV5-6, TRBV5-1 and TRBV20-1 belonged to roughly five TRBV segments found more frequently than in controls. Those with multiple sclerosis, the patient group, showed significantly lower normalized Chao1 diversity than controls.

The chain has TRBV6-6 and TRBJ2-1; D is ambiguous. What was sequenced was blood. This sequence was found in a girl aged 10 to 17 with multiple sclerosis. The CDR3 loop reads CASSYSGVTYNEQFF. CDR3 DNA sequence: TGTGCCAGCAGTTACTCTGGGGTGACCTACAATGAGCAGTTCTTC.